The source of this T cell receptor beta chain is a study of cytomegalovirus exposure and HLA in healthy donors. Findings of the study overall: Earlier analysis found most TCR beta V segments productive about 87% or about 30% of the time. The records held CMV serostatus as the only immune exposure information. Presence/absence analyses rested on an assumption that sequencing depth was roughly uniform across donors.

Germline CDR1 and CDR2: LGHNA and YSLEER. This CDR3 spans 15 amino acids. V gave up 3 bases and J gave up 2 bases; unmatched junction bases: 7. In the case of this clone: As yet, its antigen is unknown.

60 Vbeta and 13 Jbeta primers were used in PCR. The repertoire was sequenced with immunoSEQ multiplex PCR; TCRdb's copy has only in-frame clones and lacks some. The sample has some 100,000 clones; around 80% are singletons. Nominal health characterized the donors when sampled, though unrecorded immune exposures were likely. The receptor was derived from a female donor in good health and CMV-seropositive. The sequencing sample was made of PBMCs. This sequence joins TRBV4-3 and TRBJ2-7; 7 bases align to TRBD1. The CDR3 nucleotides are TGCGCCAGCAGCCAGACCAGGACAGGTGCCTACGAGCAGTACTTC. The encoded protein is CASSQTRTGAYEQYF.